Described below is a single T cell receptor beta chain sequence and its context. Antigen unknown. The germline V gene encodes CDR1 SNHLY and CDR2 FYNNEI. V was pared by 3 bases and J by 14 bases, with 21 bases between. The CDR3 contains 14 residues. This sample is drawn from a study of cytomegalovirus exposure and HLA in healthy donors. Study-wide results and caveats: An analysis that was carried out later associated 15,000 to 20,000 TCR beta sequences with HLA alleles at 0.05 false discovery rate. Later analysis revealed greater clonal expansion in HLA-associated TCR beta chains than in equally common others. When the data were analyzed later, several of the most significant clusters appeared to be linked to common viral pathogens.

PCR used 60 Vbeta primers and 13 Jbeta primers. The table came from immunoSEQ multiplex PCR; TCRdb's copy has only in-frame clones and leaves some out. The sample includes under 200,000 clones, 84% of them seen just once. The V gene is TRBV2, the J gene TRBJ2-3; perhaps TRBD2 as D (6 bases). Input material: PBMCs. This sequence originates from a woman aged 45-60 years in good health and CMV-seropositive. CDR3 amino acids: CASSDRTSGRGWYF. The CDR3 nucleotides read TGTGCCAGCAGTGACCGGACGAGCGGGCGGGGTTGGTATTTT.